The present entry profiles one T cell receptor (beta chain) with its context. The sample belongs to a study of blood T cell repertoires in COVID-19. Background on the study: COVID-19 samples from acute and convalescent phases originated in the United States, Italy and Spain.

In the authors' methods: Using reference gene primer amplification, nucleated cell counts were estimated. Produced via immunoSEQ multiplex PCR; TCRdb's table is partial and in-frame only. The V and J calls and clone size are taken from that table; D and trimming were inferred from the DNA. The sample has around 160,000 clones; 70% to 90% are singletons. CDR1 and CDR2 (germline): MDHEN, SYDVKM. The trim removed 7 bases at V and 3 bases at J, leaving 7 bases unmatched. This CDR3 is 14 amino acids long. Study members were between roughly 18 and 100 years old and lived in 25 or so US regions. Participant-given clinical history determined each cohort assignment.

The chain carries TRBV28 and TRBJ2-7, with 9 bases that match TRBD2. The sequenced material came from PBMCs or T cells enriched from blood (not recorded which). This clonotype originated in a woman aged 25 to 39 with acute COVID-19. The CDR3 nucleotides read TGTGCCAGCATCCCAGCGGGAGGTCTCTACGAGCAGTACTTC. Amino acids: CASIPAGGLYEQYF.